The 20 T cell receptor beta chains below come from one sample, sequenced in a study of cytomegalovirus exposure and HLA in healthy donors. The PCR contained 60 Vbeta and 13 Jbeta primers. Assay used: immunoSEQ multiplex PCR; TCRdb lists only in-frame clones, some missing. Of 65,000 to 70,000 clones listed, around 70% are singletons. Sequencing was done on a sample of PBMCs. The receptors were gathered from a woman aged 30 to 39 in good health and CMV-seronegative.

The chain joins TRBV18 to TRBJ2-6; 7 bases are shared with TRBD1. V shed 4 bases and J 3 bases; nucleotides not matched to a gene: 9. The CDR3 contains 17 residues. Germline CDR1 KGHSH, CDR2 LQKENI. The CDR3 region is CASSLDRVTDGANVLTF. CDR3 in DNA: TGTGCCAGCTCACTAGACAGGGTCACGGATGGGGCCAACGTCCTGACTTTC. Based on the CDR3 plus reference TRBV18 and TRBJ2-6, the full variable domain is NAGVMQNPRHLVRRRGQEARLRCSPMKGHSHVYWYRQLPEEGLKFMVYLQKENIIDESGMPKERFSAEFPKEGPSILRIQQVVRGDSAAYFCASSLDRVTDGANVLTFGAGSRLTVL.

A few counts support this clone. The rearrangement uses TRBV9 and TRBJ1-1, with D tentatively TRBD1 (5 bases). The CDR3 covers 15 residues. CDR1 and CDR2 from the germline V gene are SGDLS and YYNGEE. V dropped 0 bases and J dropped 7 bases, with 16 bases sitting between them. Written as DNA, the CDR3 is TGTGCCAGCAGCGTAGACGGCGAATGGGGGGATGAAGCTTTCTTT. This codes for CASSVDGEWGDEAFF. Full variable domain (missing parts from reference TRBV9 and TRBJ1-1): DSGVTQTPKHLITATGQRVTLRCSPRSGDLSVYWYQQSLDQGLQFLIQYYNGEERAKGNILERFSAQQFPDLHSELNLSSLELGDSALYFCASSVDGEWGDEAFFGQGTRLTVV.

The gene calls are TRBV14 and TRBJ2-5; no clear D. The J call may be mistaken, given a closer DNA end match to TRBJ2-7. Germline V gene data show CDR1 as SGHDN and CDR2 as FVKESK. This CDR3 region has 15 residues. The CDR3 sequence is CASSQDFAHSYEQYF. In nucleotides, the CDR3 is TGTGCCAGCAGCCAAGATTTTGCTCATTCCTACGAGCAGTACTTC.

This clone was counted a few times. The conserved phenylalanine or tryptophan normally closing the CDR3 is absent here, so this likely arose from a read error. It is unclear where the CDR3 begins or ends on the DNA, so no DNA is shown, and the CDR3 is as TCRdb lists it. The chain employs TRBV15 and TRBJ1-1. Ends included, the CDR3 has 16 residues. Germline CDR1 LNHNV, CDR2 YYDKDF (reference sequence). The CDR3 sequence: CATSRDRGLELPEALV.

V usage is TRBV6-5 and J usage is TRBJ2-3; tentative D call: TRBD1 (6 bases). CDR1 and CDR2 (germline): MNHEY, SVGAGI. This CDR3 has 12 amino acids. With 5 bases removed from V and 10 bases from J, the gap between germline ends came to 13 bases. The CDR3, as DNA: TGTGCCAGCAGTCAATACAGGGAGCCGCAGTATTTT. It yields the protein CASSQYREPQYF.

The rearrangement links TRBV30 to TRBJ2-1, with 15 bases fitting TRBD2. V shed 5 bases, J shed 0 bases, and the junction held 8 bases outside the gene matches. CDR1 GTSNPN and CDR2 SVGIG come from the germline V gene (reference sequence). The CDR3 is 18 amino acids. In nucleotides, the CDR3 is TGTGCCTGGGCCCCCGGGACTAGCGGGGGGAGCTCCTACAATGAGCAGTTCTTC. Protein product: CAWAPGTSGGSSYNEQFF.

V is TRBV7-3 and J is TRBJ2-1, with a possible D match to TRBD2 (5 bases). The CDR3 length is 13 residues. Germline lookup yields CDR1 SGHTA and CDR2 FQGTGA. The V end was cut by 5 bases, the J end by 9 bases, with 14 bases between. CDR3 sequence: CASSGSTSGEQFF. CDR3 nucleotide sequence: TGTGCCAGCAGCGGGAGTACGAGTGGTGAGCAGTTCTTC. Full variable domain (outside the CDR3, taken from reference TRBV7-3 and TRBJ2-1): GAGVSQTPSNKVTEKGKYVELRCDPISGHTALYWYRQSLGQGPEFLIYFQGTGAADDSGLPNDRFFAVRPEGSVSTLKIQRTERGDSAVYLCASSGSTSGEQFFGPGTRLTVL.

The chain carries TRBV4-2 and TRBJ2-2; possibly TRBD1 for D (6 bases). CDR3 length: 15 amino acids. The germline V gene encodes CDR1 LGHNA and CDR2 YNFKEQ. The V end lost 3 bases, the J end lost 1 base, and 9 bases lay between the germline ends. The CDR3: CASSQSGQNTGELFF. The CDR3 bases are TGTGCCAGCAGCCAGTCGGGACAGAACACCGGGGAGCTGTTTTTT.

This chain links TRBV29-1 with TRBJ2-7, with TRBD2 matching 13 bases. V lost 5 bases and J lost 3; bases outside the gene matches: 1. The CDR3 contains 13 residues. Germline V CDR1 and CDR2: SQVTM, ANQGSEA. The CDR3: CSVRLAGGYEQYF. Here the CDR3 DNA reads TGCAGCGTTAGACTAGCGGGGGGCTACGAGCAGTACTTC.

The chain employs TRBV7-8 and TRBJ2-2; D is uncertain. Germline loops: CDR1 SGHVS, CDR2 FQNEAQ. The length of the CDR3 is 19 residues. Between the trimmed V and J ends, which lost 0 bases and 5 bases, there was a span of 22 bases. The CDR3 is CASSLARLLLSPWTGELFF. Written as DNA, the CDR3 is TGTGCCAGCAGCTTAGCTCGACTTCTACTCTCGCCGTGGACCGGGGAGCTGTTTTTT.

The chain carries TRBV9 and TRBJ1-1; no clear D gene. The ends were cut back, 4 bases at V and 4 bases at J, with 14 bases in the middle. The V gene's germline CDR1 is SGDLS and CDR2 YYNGEE. The CDR3 is 14 amino acids. The CDR3, as DNA: TGTGCCAGCAGCACCTCTGCGGGAGGCACTGAAGCTTTCTTT. Its translation: CASSTSAGGTEAFF.

This rearrangement joins TRBV20-1 to TRBJ1-2; 8 bases fit TRBD1. Germline CDR1 DFQATT, CDR2 SNEGSKA (reference sequence). V was clipped by 3 bases and J by 8 bases; unmatched bases: 2. The CDR3 is made up of 11 amino acids. CDR3 in DNA: TGCAGTGCTAGGGACAGGGCAGGCTACACCTTC. Protein product: CSARDRAGYTF.

V is TRBV7-6 and J is TRBJ1-1; D perhaps matches TRBD1 (5 bases). CDR3 length: 14 residues. Trimming pared 2 bases from V and 3 bases from J, leaving 10 bases between. Germline V gene lookup returns CDR1 SGHVS and CDR2 FNYEAQ. In DNA, the CDR3 is TGTGCCAGCAGCTTACAGGGATCGGACACTGAAGCTTTCTTT. The encoded protein is CASSLQGSDTEAFF.

The J gene is TRBJ1-4, the V gene TRBV7-8, with 8 positions matching TRBD1. Germline assignment: CDR1 SGHVS and CDR2 FQNEAQ. Trimming cost V 2 bases and J 6 bases; bases outside gene matches: 11. CDR3 length: 17 amino acids. The CDR3 sequence is CASSLRRKDRGYEKLFF. The CDR3 DNA is TGTGCCAGCAGCTTAAGGCGTAAAGACAGGGGATATGAAAAACTGTTTTTT.

The rearrangement uses TRBV10-3 and TRBJ1-1; 9 nucleotides agree with TRBD1. The J segment lost 4 bases and the V segment lost 5 bases, leaving 5 bases of the junction unmatched. This CDR3 spans 14 amino acids. Germline lookup yields CDR1 ENHRY and CDR2 SYGVKD. The CDR3 loop is CAISWDRDTTEAFF. CDR3 coding DNA: TGTGCCATCAGTTGGGACAGGGATACCACTGAAGCTTTCTTT.

This clone has just a few counts. The chain links TRBV29-1 to TRBJ1-2; D gene ambiguous. V dropped 5 bases and J dropped 4 bases, with 5 bases sitting between them. Germline lookup yields CDR1 SQVTM and CDR2 ANQGSEA. The CDR3 has 10 residues. Here the CDR3 reads CSVYSYGYTF. In DNA form, the CDR3 reads TGCAGCGTTTACAGCTATGGCTACACCTTC.

The chain joins TRBV7-9 to TRBJ1-5, with 8 bases lining up with TRBD1. The germline V gene has CDR1 SEHNR and CDR2 FQNEAQ (reference sequence). This CDR3 has 15 residues. V shed 6 bases, J shed 1 base, and the junction held 5 bases outside the gene matches. This CDR3 is CASSKDRASNQPQHF. CDR3 DNA: TGTGCCAGCAGTAAGGACAGGGCGAGCAATCAGCCCCAGCATTTT.

The chain couples TRBV2 to TRBJ2-5; the D gene is possibly TRBD2 (5 bases). From germline, CDR1 is SNHLY and CDR2 FYNNEI. The CDR3 contains 15 residues. The ends were cut back, 4 bases at V and 5 bases at J, with 17 bases in the middle. CDR3 loop: CASSAGSTAGETQYF. As DNA, the CDR3 is TGTGCCAGCAGTGCAGGTAGTACGGCGGGTGAGACCCAGTACTTC. The whole variable domain, remainder taken from reference TRBV2 and TRBJ2-5, is EPEVTQTPSHQVTQMGQEVILRCVPISNHLYFYWYRQILGQKVEFLVSFYNNEISEKSEIFDDQFSVERPDGSNFTLKIRSTKLEDSAMYFCASSAGSTAGETQYFGPGTRLLVL.

This sequence joins TRBV6-6 and TRBJ1-2; D uncertain. Germline V gives CDR1 MNHNY, CDR2 SVGAGI (reference sequence). The CDR3 is 16 residues long. The V gene lost 0 bases and the J gene lost 6 bases, with 17 bases spanning the gap. Here the CDR3 reads CASSYSSSVTWDGYTF. The CDR3 DNA sequence: TGTGCCAGCAGTTACTCTTCTTCGGTGACTTGGGATGGCTACACCTTC.

The chain has TRBV15 and TRBJ1-4; D is unresolved. Germline loops: CDR1 LNHNV, CDR2 YYDKDF (reference sequence). V gave up 6 bases and J gave up 2 bases, with 10 bases separating them. There are 14 residues in the CDR3. CDR3 nucleotides: TGTGCCACCAGGGGAAGAGGGACTAATGAAAAACTGTTTTTT. This encodes CATRGRGTNEKLFF.